This T cell receptor (beta chain) was found in a study of control samples from healthy donors and cancer patients. Trimming took off 0 bases at V and 2 bases at J, with 15 bases between the two ends. The CDR3 contains 17 residues. CDR1 and CDR2 (germline): MGHRA, YSYEKL. Only in-frame clones appear in the TCRdb table, and some are missing; sequencing was by immunoSEQ multiplex PCR. Among 45,000 to 70,000 clones, 85% to 95% were seen once, and the ten largest hold around 1%. The chain employs TRBV4-1 and TRBJ2-3; D is possibly TRBD1 (5 bases). The sequencing sample was made of PBMCs. The sequence was collected from a young man with colorectal cancer. This chain's CDR3 is CASSQDSRDRLTDTQYF. Here the CDR3 DNA reads TGCGCCAGCAGCCAAGATTCCCGCGACAGACTCACAGATACGCAGTATTTT.